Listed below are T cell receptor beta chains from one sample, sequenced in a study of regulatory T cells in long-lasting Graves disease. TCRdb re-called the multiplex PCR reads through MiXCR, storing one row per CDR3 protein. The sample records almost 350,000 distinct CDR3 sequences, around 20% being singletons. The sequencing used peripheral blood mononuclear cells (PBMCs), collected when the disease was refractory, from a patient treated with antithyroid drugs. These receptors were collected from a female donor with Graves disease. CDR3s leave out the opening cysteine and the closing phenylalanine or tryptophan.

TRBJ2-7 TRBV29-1 SVKDQGPSYEQY
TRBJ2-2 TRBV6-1 ASRLAGSGGPGELF
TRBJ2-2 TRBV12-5 ATFWERGNTGELF
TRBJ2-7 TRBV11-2 ASSFTGSHEQY
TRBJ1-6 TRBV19 ASSLGPWIDSPLH
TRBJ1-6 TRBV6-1 ASSRDRASSSYNSPLH
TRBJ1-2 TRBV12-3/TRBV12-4 ASSLRTDTEGT
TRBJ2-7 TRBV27 ASSLSVGTLIYEQY
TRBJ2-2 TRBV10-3 AISVPSGELF
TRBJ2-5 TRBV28 ASSTFLGTGGGETQY
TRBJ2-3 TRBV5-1 ASSFWARTGSTDTQY
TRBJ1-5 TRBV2 ASAIETGSNQPQH
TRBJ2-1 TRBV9 ASSVVGGRGSEQF
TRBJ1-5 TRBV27 ASSLQGASQPQH
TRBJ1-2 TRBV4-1 ASSQGGEPYGYT
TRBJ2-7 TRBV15 ATSRRTSGRVSYEQY